The next 3 T cell receptor beta chains were all read from a single sample in a study of blood T cell repertoires in COVID-19. Produced via immunoSEQ multiplex PCR; TCRdb's table is partial and in-frame only. This repertoire shows 220,000 or so clones, about 88% found once; its top ten account for roughly 10%. Specimen: peripheral blood. These receptors all come from a woman aged 45-60 years with COVID-19, enrolled during active disease.

The chain uses TRBV21-1 and TRBJ1-5. TRBV21-1 is deemed a pseudogene. The CDR3 spans 15 residues. This CDR3 is CASSKVRRAGQPQHF. In DNA form, the CDR3 reads TGTGCCAGCAGCAAAGTAAGGCGGGCTGGTCAGCCCCAGCATTTT.

The V and J genes are TRBV10-3 and TRBJ2-4; 8 bases are shared with TRBD2. J lost 7 bases, V lost 4 bases, and 6 bases had no gene match. The CDR3 extends over 14 amino acids. Germline V lookup: CDR1 ENHRY, CDR2 SYGVKD. The CDR3 bases are TGTGCCATCAGTGTAGCGGGGAGGGGGAACATTCAGTACTTC. It specifies CAISVAGRGNIQYF.

V gene TRBV11-2 combines with J gene TRBJ1-4, with 8 bases lining up with TRBD1. Germline V gene sequence: CDR1 SGHAT, CDR2 FQNNGV. The junction had 9 bases not matched to a gene; V was cut back by 5 bases and J by 13 bases. The CDR3 covers 13 residues. The CDR3 coding sequence is TGTGCCAGCAGCCAAGGTCAGGGGGCGAGACTGTTTTTT. It codes for CASSQGQGARLFF.